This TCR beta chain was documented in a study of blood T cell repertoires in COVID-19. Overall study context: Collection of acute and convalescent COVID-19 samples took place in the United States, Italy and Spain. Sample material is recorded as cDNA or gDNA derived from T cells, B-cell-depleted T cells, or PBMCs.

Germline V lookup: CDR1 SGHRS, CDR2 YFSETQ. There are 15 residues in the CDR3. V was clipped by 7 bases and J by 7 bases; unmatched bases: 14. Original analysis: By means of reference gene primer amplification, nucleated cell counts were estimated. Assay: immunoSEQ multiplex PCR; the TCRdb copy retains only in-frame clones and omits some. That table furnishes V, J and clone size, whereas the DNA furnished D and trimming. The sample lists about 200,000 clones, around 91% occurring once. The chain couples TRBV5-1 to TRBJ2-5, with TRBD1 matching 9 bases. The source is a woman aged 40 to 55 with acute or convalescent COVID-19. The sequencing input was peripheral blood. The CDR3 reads CASQGDRQGVGTQYF. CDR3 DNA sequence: TGCGCCAGCCAAGGGGACCGACAGGGGGTAGGGACCCAGTACTTC.